What follows are 10 T cell receptor beta chains derived from one specimen sequenced in a study of early T cells in non-severe SARS-CoV-2 infection. TCRdb passed the 5' RACE reads through MiXCR, listing each CDR3 protein once. The table lists around 58,000 distinct CDR3 sequences, over 9.5% of them singletons. Specimen: whole blood. The receptor source for this set is an adult who was a healthcare worker with PCR-confirmed SARS-CoV-2 infection or an uninfected control (not recorded which).

The table lists this clonotype with many counts. The V call is TRBV20-1, the J call TRBJ1-6; tentatively, D is TRBD1 (5 bases). V was cut by 3 bases and J by 8 bases, with 14 bases left in between. This CDR3 spans 14 amino acids. Germline values: CDR1 DFQATT, CDR2 SNEGSKA (reference sequence). CDR3 sequence: CSASRGERDSPLHF. In nucleotides, the CDR3 is TGCAGTGCTAGCCGGGGGGAACGGGATTCACCCCTCCACTTT.

This clonotype was seen repeatedly, ten times or more. V gene TRBV20-1 combines with J gene TRBJ1-1; no definite D call. The CDR3 loop spans 11 amino acids. Germline values: CDR1 DFQATT, CDR2 SNEGSKA (reference sequence). Trimming cost V 1 base and J 3 bases, with 3 bases left between them. CDR3 loop: CSARAYTEAFF. For the CDR3, the DNA is TGCAGTGCTAGAGCCTACACTGAAGCTTTCTTT.

V usage is TRBV12-3 or TRBV12-4 and J usage is TRBJ2-1; D uncertain. The CDR3 runs 11 residues. Trimming pared 5 bases from V and 11 bases from J, leaving 10 bases between. CDR3 in DNA: TGTGCCAGCAGTAGACGGTACCAGCAGTTCTTC. Translation gives CASSRRYQQFF.

The chain couples TRBV29-1 to TRBJ2-1; TRBD1 agrees at 8 bases. J was trimmed by 6 bases and V by 7 bases; bases with no gene match: 5. The CDR3 consists of 12 residues. Germline CDR1 and CDR2: SQVTM and ANQGSEA. As DNA, the CDR3 is TGCAGCGGGCAGGGGGCGGTCAATGAGCAGTTCTTC. Translation gives CSGQGAVNEQFF.

This clonotype was observed a handful of times. The rearrangement links TRBV10-3 to TRBJ1-1, with D possibly being TRBD1 (6 bases). V lost 8 bases, J lost 0 bases, and 10 bases lay in between. This CDR3 spans 13 amino acids. CDR1 ENHRY and CDR2 SYGVKD come from the germline V gene. CDR3 sequence: CAIGGSLNTEAFF. In DNA form, the CDR3 reads TGTGCCATCGGGGGCAGCTTGAACACTGAAGCTTTCTTT.

In this sample, this clonotype turned up many times. The chain carries TRBV4-1 and TRBJ1-1, with D uncertain. V shed 4 bases and J shed 4 bases, with 13 bases lying between them. CDR3 length: 14 residues. Looked up from germline, CDR1 is MGHRA and CDR2 is YSYEKL. CDR3 sequence: CASSLMNSGTEAFF. DNA of the CDR3: TGCGCCAGCAGCCTAATGAATTCGGGCACTGAAGCTTTCTTT.

The chain uses TRBV20-1 and TRBJ2-7; 9 positions agree with TRBD2. V was clipped by 3 bases and J by 1 base; unmatched bases: 7. Per the germline V gene, CDR1 is DFQATT and CDR2 is SNEGSKA (reference sequence). The CDR3 runs 15 residues. The CDR3 DNA sequence: TGCAGTGCTAGGGGAGCGGGAGGAAGGTCCTACGAGCAGTACTTC. Encoded protein: CSARGAGGRSYEQYF.

This clonotype was seen a few times. J is TRBJ1-1 and V is TRBV2, with D unresolved. Germline lookup yields CDR1 SNHLY and CDR2 FYNNEI. Between the trimmed V and J ends, which lost 4 bases and 4 bases, there was a span of 4 bases. CDR3 length: 11 residues. CDR3 loop: CASSALTEAFF. In DNA, the CDR3 is TGTGCCAGCAGTGCCCTCACTGAAGCTTTCTTT.

The sample holds many counts of this clonotype. The DNA for the CDR3 is TGTGCCAGCAGCTTAGTAATCAAAGCAGATACGCAGTATTTT. Translated: CASSLVIKADTQYF. This rearrangement joins TRBV7-2 to TRBJ2-3; D ambiguous. Germline V CDR1 and CDR2: SGHTA, FQGNSA. The CDR3 consists of 14 residues. Trimming removed 1 base at V and 4 bases at J, with 9 bases between. Looking up the rest from reference TRBV7-2 and TRBJ2-3 gives the full variable domain: GAGVSQSPSNKVTEKGKDVELRCDPISGHTALYWYRQSLGQGLEFLIYFQGNSAPDKSGLPSDRFSAERTGGSVSTLTIQRTQQEDSAVYLCASSLVIKADTQYFGPGTRLTVL.

Many counts were recorded for this clonotype. This chain joins TRBV7-2 and TRBJ2-1, with 9 bases matching TRBD1. The V segment lost 5 bases and the J segment 7 bases; nucleotides outside the gene matches: 6. This CDR3 spans 14 amino acids. Per germline, CDR1 SGHTA and CDR2 FQGNSA. CDR3: CASSPDRGRNEQFF. Written as DNA, the CDR3 is TGTGCCAGCAGCCCGGACAGGGGACGAAATGAGCAGTTCTTC.